This T cell receptor (beta chain) was profiled in a study of Ad26.COV2.S vaccination and SARS-CoV-2 variants (dated by TCRdb to the early 2020s). In terms of the full investigation: Donors in the vaccine arm were drawn from COV1001, a multicentre, randomized, double-blind, placebo-controlled phase I-IIa trial testing Ad26.COV2.S in healthy adults. Ad26.COV2.S was administered intramuscularly at a dose of 5x10^10 or 1x10^11 viral particles, either as one shot or as two shots given 56 days apart. TCRbeta repertoire sequencing served as the tool for gauging how specific and how broad the SARS-CoV-2-reactive T cell receptors were following Ad26.COV2.S vaccination. Participants in the trial were split at random into five groups of five each, receiving low-dose or high-dose Ad26.COV2.S once or twice, or else placebo on both occasions. The TCR-sequenced set comprised about 32 samples: about 19 Ad26.COV2.S vaccine recipients, 5 placebo recipients and 8 SARS-CoV-2 convalescent individuals. Throughout the experiments and outcome assessment, investigators stayed blinded to trial group allocation. Broad study findings and their caveats: Comparing responses between vaccine doses or regimens was not something the study was powered to do. According to the authors, total T cell responses may have been underestimated by the TCR breadth and depth analyses. Compared with placebo recipients, Ad26.COV2.S recipients showed higher spike-specific TCR breadth (P = 0.0014). Vaccine and placebo recipients had comparable non-spike TCR breadth, which fits with the vaccine containing only spike. After vaccination, spike-specific CD8+ and CD4+ T cell responses were reported to show substantial breadth.

TCRbeta CDR3 regions were sequenced with the immunoSEQ Assay. After extraction, genomic DNA underwent amplification by bias-controlled multiplex PCR, followed by high-throughput sequencing. The original methods were these. Collapsing and filtering of sequences were performed to quantify the absolute abundance of each unique TCRbeta CDR3 region. T cell fraction was estimated by normalizing TCRbeta template counts to usable DNA, which was measured by amplifying reference genes present in all nucleated cells. Repertoire TCRs were annotated as SARS-CoV-2-specific by exact matching of V gene, CDR3 amino acid sequence and J gene to a known reactive TCR set. MIRA supplied the reference SARS-CoV-2 TCR set, which was filtered for enrichment in COVID-19-positive ImmuneCODE repertoires so that public or cross-reactive TCRs were removed. Based on the MIRA antigens, annotated TCRs were further analysed at the level of specific ORF or position within ORF. Breadth was defined as the number of annotated unique rearrangements divided by the total number of unique productive rearrangements, and depth was defined as the summed frequency of the annotated unique rearrangements. TCR breadth was compared between groups using two-sided Wilcoxon rank-sum tests. Here the immuneACCESS table is served through TCRdb, limited to in-frame sequences with V and J called. Missing clones are a known gap in these copies; in checked studies unresolved V genes cover under half, and the rest lacks a known reason. The DNA gave D and trimming, while V, J and clone size come from that table. This sample is represented by around 320,000 clones; 85% to 90% of them were singletons. More than 1.5% of the sample is held by the ten biggest clonotypes.

Interpreted using the paper, the treatment or condition label stands for: about 20 received Ad26.COV2.S at low or high dose, single or two shots; several received placebo; per-sample allocation not given. For vaccine and placebo recipients, the sequenced repertoires came from samples collected on day 63 after the first injection. Between 29 July and 7 August 2020, Cohort 1b enrolled about 27 adults aged 18-55 years at one site in Boston, USA. As a vaccine, Ad26.COV2.S was a replication-incompetent adenovirus type 26 vector that expressed a prefusion-stabilized SARS-CoV-2 spike protein derived from the original Wuhan strain. Per the germline V gene, MDHEN is the CDR1 and SYDVKM is the CDR2. V was cut back by 2 bases and J by 6 bases, leaving a gap of 7 bases between them. The CDR3 contains 12 residues, cysteine and phenylalanine counted. The sequence is cut down to CDR3 DNA, 36 bases in frame from base 1.

In the case of this clone: Its antigen is currently not known. Base-call qualities are not available, and no considerably larger clone is one nucleotide away.

The rearrangement combines TRBV28 with TRBJ1-1, with the D gene too uncertain to name. Sequenced here: peripheral blood, sampled in a trial of Ad26.COV2.S vaccine versus placebo. This clonotype originated in a person between 18 and 59 years old who received the Ad26.COV2.S COVID-19 vaccine or a placebo. The CDR3 here reads CASSLGLAEAFF. The nucleotide sequence reads as follows: TGTGCCAGCAGTTTAGGGCTGGCTGAAGCTTTCTTT.